Below, one T cell receptor (beta chain) is given with its context. Its antigen is still unknown. This sample was included in a study of cytomegalovirus exposure and HLA in healthy donors. This CDR3 has 15 amino acids. Germline lookup yields CDR1 MGHRA and CDR2 YSYEKL. V lost 1 base to trimming and J lost 2 bases; unmatched junction nucleotides: 1. Findings of the study overall: Analysis was carried out at a later point, and it linked a missense DCLRE1C variant to TCR beta V- and J-gene trimming. Previously analyzed data showed that most TCR beta V segments were productive at a frequency of about 90% or about 30%.

The PCR employed 60 Vbeta primers together with 13 Jbeta primers. Some clones are missing from TCRdb's copy, which holds only in-frame ones; the method was immunoSEQ multiplex PCR. The table lists about 190,000 clones, about 90% of them singletons, with around 0.99% in the top ten. The sequencing input was PBMCs. This rearrangement joins TRBV4-1 to TRBJ1-2; 10 bases fit TRBD1. The receptor comes from a boy aged 2 to 10 in good health and CMV-seronegative. The CDR3: CASSQGTGGNYGYTF. Written as DNA, the CDR3 is TGCGCCAGCAGCCAAGGGACAGGGGGGAACTATGGCTACACCTTC.